A single TCR beta chain is shown here with its context. Profiled with immunoSEQ multiplex PCR; TCRdb holds only in-frame clones, not every one. The data hold about 2.5 million clones, with just under 95% observed a single time. This sample is part of a study of shared clonotypes between healthy human individuals. The V gene end was trimmed by 2 bases and the J gene end by 6 bases; junction bases not matched to a gene: 3. The germline V gene encodes CDR1 MNHNY and CDR2 SVGAGI (reference sequence). The CDR3 runs 13 residues. Sequencing was performed on naive CD4+ T cells from PBMCs. Stated subset: CD45RA+ positively selected. This clonotype was obtained from a man aged 18 to 30 in good health. Some clones in this sample may be carry-over from other donors' samples. The chain couples TRBV6-6 to TRBJ2-7, with TRBD1 identical over 8 bases. In nucleotides, the CDR3 is TGTGCCAGCAGTTACACCGACAGGGGCGAGCAGTACTTC. It encodes CASSYTDRGEQYF.